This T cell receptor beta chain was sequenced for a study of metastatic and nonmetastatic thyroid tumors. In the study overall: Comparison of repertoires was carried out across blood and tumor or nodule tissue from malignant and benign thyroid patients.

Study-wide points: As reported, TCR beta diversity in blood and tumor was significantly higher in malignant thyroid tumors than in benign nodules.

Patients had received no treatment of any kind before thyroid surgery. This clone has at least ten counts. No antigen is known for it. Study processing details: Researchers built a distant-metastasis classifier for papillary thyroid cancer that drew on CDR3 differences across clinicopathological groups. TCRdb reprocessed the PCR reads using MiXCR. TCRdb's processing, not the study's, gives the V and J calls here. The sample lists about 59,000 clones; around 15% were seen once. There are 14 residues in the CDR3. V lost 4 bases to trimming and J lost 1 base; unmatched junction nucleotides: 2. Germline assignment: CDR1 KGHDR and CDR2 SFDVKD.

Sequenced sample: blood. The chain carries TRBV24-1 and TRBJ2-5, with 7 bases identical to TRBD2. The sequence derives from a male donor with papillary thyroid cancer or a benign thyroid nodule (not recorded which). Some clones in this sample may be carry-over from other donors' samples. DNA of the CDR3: TGTGCCACCAGTGACGGGGGGACCCAAGAGACCCAGTACTTC. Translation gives CATSDGGTQETQYF.